The rows below give T cell receptor beta chains drawn from one sample of a study of T-cell memory formation after mild COVID-19. TCRdb used MiXCR to reprocess the 5' RACE reads, holding one entry per CDR3 protein. Of about 170,000 distinct CDR3 sequences listed, roughly 13% are singletons. Sequenced sample: PBMCs or a T cell subset sorted from them (not recorded which). The source is a man in his late teens or twenties who had mild COVID-19 (a few samples of this study predate the infection). Cell type and time point are not known. Both conserved end residues are part of each CDR3. The D gene is left open where the match is weak. Rows may omit the clone size; those that give it use once, few, many or a size class.

clone_size: few
v_call: TRBV5-1
d_call: TRBD2
j_call: TRBJ2-1
cdr3_nt: TGCGCCAGCAGGGAATTTCTAGCGGGGGGCGAAGGGGATGAGCAGTTCTTC
cdr3_aa: CASREFLAGGEGDEQFF

clone_size: few
v_call: TRBV29-1
d_call: .
j_call: TRBJ1-5
cdr3_nt: TGCAGCGTTGCGGAGGGAGGAGGCAATCAGCCCCAGCATTTT
cdr3_aa: CSVAEGGGNQPQHF

clone_size: .
v_call: TRBV6-5
d_call: .
j_call: TRBJ2-2
cdr3_nt: TGTGCCAGCACCCGGACCGCGAACACCGGGGAGCTGTTTTTT
cdr3_aa: CASTRTANTGELFF

clone_size: .
v_call: TRBV5-1
d_call: TRBD2
j_call: TRBJ2-3
cdr3_nt: TGCGCCAGCAGCTCCGGACTAGCCCTTCGACGCACAGATACGCAGTATTTT
cdr3_aa: CASSSGLALRRTDTQYF

clone_size: .
v_call: TRBV6-6
d_call: .
j_call: TRBJ1-5
cdr3_nt: TGTGCCAGCAGTTACTCGAACGCCAATCAGCCCCAGCATTTT
cdr3_aa: CASSYSNANQPQHF

clone_size: few
v_call: TRBV6-5
d_call: TRBD1
j_call: TRBJ2-7
cdr3_nt: TGTGCCAGCAGTTCCGACAGGGTAAAGCGGACCTACGAGCAGTACTTC
cdr3_aa: CASSSDRVKRTYEQYF

clone_size: few
v_call: TRBV12-3/TRBV12-4
d_call: TRBD1
j_call: TRBJ2-5
cdr3_nt: TGTGCCAGCAGTTTAGGGACAGGGAAACAAGAGACCCAGTACTTC
cdr3_aa: CASSLGTGKQETQYF

clone_size: .
v_call: TRBV20-1
d_call: TRBD2
j_call: TRBJ2-5
cdr3_nt: TGCAGTGCTAGAGATACGGCGAGACTAGCGGGCGGGACCCAGTACTTC
cdr3_aa: CSARDTARLAGGTQYF

clone_size: .
v_call: TRBV6-2/TRBV6-3
d_call: TRBD2
j_call: TRBJ2-3
cdr3_nt: TGTGCCAGCAGTCAAACCGGACTAGCGGGCACAGATACGCAGTATTTT
cdr3_aa: CASSQTGLAGTDTQYF

clone_size: few
v_call: TRBV2
d_call: .
j_call: TRBJ2-3
cdr3_nt: TGTGCCAGCAGTGGCTATGCATGGGCAGATACGCAGTATTTT
cdr3_aa: CASSGYAWADTQYF

clone_size: .
v_call: TRBV10-3
d_call: TRBD1
j_call: TRBJ2-3
cdr3_nt: TGTGCCATCAGTGGGACAGGGATTGAGGGTACGCAGTATTTT
cdr3_aa: CAISGTGIEGTQYF

clone_size: few
v_call: TRBV5-5
d_call: TRBD1
j_call: TRBJ2-5
cdr3_nt: TGTGCCAGCAGCTGGACAGGGGGGTACCAAGAGACCCAGTACTTC
cdr3_aa: CASSWTGGYQETQYF

clone_size: few
v_call: TRBV27
d_call: .
j_call: TRBJ2-3
cdr3_nt: TGTGCCAGCAGTCCCTTGGGGGGGGGCCCGACAGATACGCAGTATTTT
cdr3_aa: CASSPLGGGPTDTQYF

clone_size: few
v_call: TRBV10-3
d_call: .
j_call: TRBJ2-1
cdr3_nt: TGTGCCATCAGTGAGTCTGAAACGGTTGAGCAGTTCTTC
cdr3_aa: CAISESETVEQFF

clone_size: .
v_call: TRBV7-2
d_call: TRBD1
j_call: TRBJ1-2
cdr3_nt: TGTGCCAGCAGTTACCCAGGGGGAAGGGGCTACACCTTC
cdr3_aa: CASSYPGGRGYTF

clone_size: few
v_call: TRBV7-8
d_call: TRBD1
j_call: TRBJ2-5
cdr3_nt: TGTGCCAGCAGCCAAGGACAGGGAAGGACCCAGTACTTC
cdr3_aa: CASSQGQGRTQYF

clone_size: many
v_call: TRBV7-2
d_call: .
j_call: TRBJ1-5
cdr3_nt: TGTGCCAGCGCCCCCCAGGGAACCCATCAGCCCCAGCATTTT
cdr3_aa: CASAPQGTHQPQHF

clone_size: .
v_call: TRBV13
d_call: .
j_call: TRBJ1-3
cdr3_nt: TGTGCCAGCAGCTTAAGTCCCCGACTGGGGAACACCATATATTTT
cdr3_aa: CASSLSPRLGNTIYF

clone_size: .
v_call: TRBV7-2
d_call: TRBD1
j_call: TRBJ1-2
cdr3_nt: TGTGCCAGCAGCTTAGTACAGGGGACTGGCTACACCTTC
cdr3_aa: CASSLVQGTGYTF

clone_size: .
v_call: TRBV5-6
d_call: .
j_call: TRBJ1-1
cdr3_nt: TGTGCCAGCAGCTTAGGCAAGGTTAGCACTGAAGCTTTCTTT
cdr3_aa: CASSLGKVSTEAFF

clone_size: few
v_call: TRBV7-8
d_call: .
j_call: TRBJ1-5
cdr3_nt: TGTGCCAGCAGCGCAGCTGAGAATCAGCCCCAGCATTTT
cdr3_aa: CASSAAENQPQHF